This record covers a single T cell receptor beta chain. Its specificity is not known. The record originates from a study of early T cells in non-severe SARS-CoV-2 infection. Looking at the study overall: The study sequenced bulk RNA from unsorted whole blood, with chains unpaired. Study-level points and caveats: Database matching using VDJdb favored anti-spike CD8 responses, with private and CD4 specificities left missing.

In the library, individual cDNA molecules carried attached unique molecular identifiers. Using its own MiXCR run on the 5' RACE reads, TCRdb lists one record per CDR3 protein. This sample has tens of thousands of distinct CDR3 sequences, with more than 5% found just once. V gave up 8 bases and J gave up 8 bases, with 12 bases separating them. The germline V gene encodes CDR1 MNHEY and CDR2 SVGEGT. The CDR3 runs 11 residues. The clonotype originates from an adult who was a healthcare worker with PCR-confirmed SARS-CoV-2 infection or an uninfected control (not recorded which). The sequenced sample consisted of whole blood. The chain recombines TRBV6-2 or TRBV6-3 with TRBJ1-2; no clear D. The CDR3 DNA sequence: TGTGCCAGCGATGGTGGGCAGGGCTACACCTTC. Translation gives CASDGGQGYTF.